The 9 T cell receptor beta chains presented below share a single source sample, sequenced in a study of identical twins. TCRdb re-called the 5' RACE reads through MiXCR, storing one row per CDR3 protein. Of 1.5 million to 2 million distinct CDR3 sequences listed, less than 35% are singletons. The sequencing sample was made of cord blood. All receptors come from a newborn girl in good health.

This chain uses TRBV7-8 with TRBJ2-5; the D is unclear. CDR3 length: 18 residues. Germline lookup yields CDR1 SGHVS and CDR2 FQNEAQ. V dropped 2 bases and J dropped 11 bases, with 30 bases sitting between them. DNA of the CDR3: TGTGCCAGCAGCTTAACTTACGGTGCTAACCGACTTAACAATGAGCAGTACTTC. This codes for CASSLTYGANRLNNEQYF.

This clonotype was found a few times. The V gene is TRBV12-3 or TRBV12-4, the J gene TRBJ2-7; D assignment may be TRBD1 or TRBD2 (5 bases each). Trimming cost V 5 bases and J 3 bases, with 14 bases left between them. The CDR3 is made up of 14 amino acids. The CDR3 coding sequence is TGTGCCAGCAGTGACCCGGGACGGGACTACGAGCAGTACTTC. This sequence encodes CASSDPGRDYEQYF.

The CDR3 DNA is TGTGCCAGCAGCTTGTTAGGGACCTCATCCTACGAGCAGTACTTC. Protein sequence: CASSLLGTSSYEQYF. The genes are TRBV5-6 and TRBJ2-7; D may be TRBD1 or TRBD2 (5 bases each). This CDR3 has 15 residues. With 1 base removed from V and 1 base from J, the gap between germline ends came to 12 bases. Germline CDR1 reads SGHDT; CDR2 reads YYEEEE. Full variable domain (remainder filled in from reference TRBV5-6 and TRBJ2-7): DAGVTQSPTHLIKTRGQQVTLRCSPKSGHDTVSWYQQALGQGPQFIFQYYEEEERQRGNFPDRFSGHQFPNYSSELNVNALLLGDSALYLCASSLLGTSSYEQYFGPGTRLTVT.

The rearrangement links TRBV6-1 to TRBJ2-3, with D perhaps matching TRBD2 (6 bases). CDR3 length: 15 residues. Germline V CDR1 and CDR2: MNHNS, SASEGT. Trimming pared 7 bases from V and 2 bases from J, leaving 16 bases between. CDR3 residues: CASNRREVITDTQYF. CDR3 DNA sequence: TGTGCCAGCAATCGCAGGGAGGTTATCACAGATACGCAGTATTTT.

The chain employs TRBV12-3 or TRBV12-4 and TRBJ2-5; 7 nucleotides match TRBD2. This CDR3 spans 15 amino acids. V lost 3 bases, J lost 2 bases, and 6 bases stayed unmatched. The CDR3 loop reads CASSFSGATQETQYF. For the CDR3, the DNA is TGTGCCAGCAGTTTCAGCGGGGCTACGCAAGAGACCCAGTACTTC.

The genes are TRBV12-3 or TRBV12-4 and TRBJ2-7; 9 bases agree with TRBD1. V lost 3 bases and J lost 3; bases outside the gene matches: 6. The CDR3 is made up of 15 amino acids. The CDR3 spells CASSFLGTGYYEQYF. CDR3 DNA: TGTGCCAGCAGTTTTCTTGGGACAGGGTACTACGAGCAGTACTTC.

The genes are TRBV14 and TRBJ1-2; TRBD1 is a possible D gene (5 bases). Trimming shortened V by 2 bases and J by 4 bases, and 14 bases separated the two germline ends. CDR1 is SGHDN and CDR2 is FVKESK in the germline V gene. The length of the CDR3 is 15 residues. The CDR3 nucleotides are TGTGCCAGCAGCCAATCTGACAGACCCCTCTATGGCTACACCTTC. Its protein product is CASSQSDRPLYGYTF. Using reference TRBV14 and TRBJ1-2 for the parts outside the CDR3, the full variable domain is EAGVTQFPSHSVIEKGQTVTLRCDPISGHDNLYWYRRVMGKEIKFLLHFVKESKQDESGMPNNRFLAERTGGTYSTLKVQPAELEDSGVYFCASSQSDRPLYGYTFGSGTRLTVV.

As DNA, the CDR3 is TGTACCAGCAGCTCCGGGACGGGCAGTTCACCCCTCCACTTT. It is translated as CTSSSGTGSSPLHF. The chain employs TRBV7-2 and TRBJ1-6; tentatively, D is TRBD1 (5 bases). V was pared by 4 bases and J by 9 bases, with 13 bases between. Germline V gives CDR1 SGHTA, CDR2 FQGNSA. The length of the CDR3 is 14 residues.

This clonotype was detected a few times. The rearrangement links TRBV20-1 to TRBJ1-1; possible D gene TRBD1, 5 bases. The V end lost 1 base, the J end lost 4 bases, and 22 bases lay between the germline ends. There are 17 residues in the CDR3. Germline loops: CDR1 DFQATT, CDR2 SNEGSKA (reference sequence). The CDR3 sequence is CSARAYGLGGGITEAFF. The CDR3 DNA sequence: TGCAGTGCTAGAGCCTACGGTTTGGGGGGAGGTATCACTGAAGCTTTCTTT.